This entry features one T cell receptor beta chain sequence. This table comes from immunoSEQ multiplex PCR, and its TCRdb copy is limited to in-frame clones, with some not included. The table records 140,000 or so clones, approximately 80% of them present only once. Trimming took 2 bases from V and 0 from J, leaving 13 bases between them. This CDR3 has 16 amino acids. The V gene's germline CDR1 is ENHRY and CDR2 SYGVKD. The data were obtained in a study of blood T cell repertoires in COVID-19. This chain uses TRBV10-3 with TRBJ1-1; possible D gene TRBD1, 6 bases. Sequencing input: peripheral blood. This clonotype was obtained from a woman older than 75 with acute or convalescent COVID-19. This CDR3 reads CAISEGQGIMNTEAFF. The CDR3 region has the DNA TGTGCCATCAGTGAGGGGCAGGGGATCATGAACACTGAAGCTTTCTTT.